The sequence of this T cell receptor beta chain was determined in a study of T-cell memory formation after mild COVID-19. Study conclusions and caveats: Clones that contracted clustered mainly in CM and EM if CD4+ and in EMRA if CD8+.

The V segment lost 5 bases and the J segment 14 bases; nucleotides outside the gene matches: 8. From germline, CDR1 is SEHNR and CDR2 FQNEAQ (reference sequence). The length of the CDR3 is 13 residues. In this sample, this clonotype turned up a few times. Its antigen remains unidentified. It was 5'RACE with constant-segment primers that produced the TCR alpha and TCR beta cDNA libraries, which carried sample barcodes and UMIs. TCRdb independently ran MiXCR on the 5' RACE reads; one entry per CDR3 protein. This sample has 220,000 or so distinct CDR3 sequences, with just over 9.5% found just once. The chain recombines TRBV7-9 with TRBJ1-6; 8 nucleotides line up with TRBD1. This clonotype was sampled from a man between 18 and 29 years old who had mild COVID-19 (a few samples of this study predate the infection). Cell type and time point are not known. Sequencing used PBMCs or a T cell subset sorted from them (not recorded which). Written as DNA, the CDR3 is TGTGCCAGCAGCCCTAGGACAGGGCAGGCCCTCCACTTT. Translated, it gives CASSPRTGQALHF.